This entry is about one T cell receptor beta chain. It lacks a known antigen. The record has no base qualities; no much larger clone is one base away. V drops 4 bases and J drops 4 bases, leaving 16 bases in between. CDR1 and CDR2, per the germline V gene, are KGHSH and LQKENI. There are 15 amino acids in the CDR3, from cysteine to phenylalanine inclusive. Solely the CDR3 DNA is kept, with 45 bases framed from the first base. This sample is drawn from a study of blood T cell repertoires in COVID-19 (dated by TCRdb to the early 2020s). Turning to the overall study: Collaborator samples came from the United States, Italy and Spain and covered acute and convalescent phases of COVID-19. The prospective study material was composed of cDNA or gDNA derived from T cells, B-cell-depleted T cells, or PBMCs. Deeply sampled blood TCRbeta repertoires from subjects exposed to, actively infected with, or recovered from COVID-19 were included in the dataset. A freely available public database, intended as a resource for researchers studying the immune response to SARS-CoV-2, is where the repertoires were released. Samples came from the ongoing ImmuneRACE study (first 160 participants) plus 1,254 subjects from 6 global collaborators. The sample metadata nearly always contained a de-identified subject ID, COVID-19 status, age in years and sex. HLA class I and class II types, where available, came from metadata supplied by the sample provider rather than from assay-based typing. The study at large found these results: The amount of clinical and demographic metadata varied by source and participant and was provided uncurated.

The collaborating institutions used their own protocols to collect whole blood in K2EDTA tubes. For TCRbeta analysis, collaborator samples were shipped as frozen whole blood, as isolated PBMCs, or as DNA extracted from either sample type. The immunoSEQ Assay, a bias-controlled multiplex PCR, was used to amplify TCRbeta CDR3 regions from genomic DNA. As for the original processing: The number of nucleated cells in each sample was estimated from the amplification of reference gene primers within the assay. To quantify the absolute abundance of each unique TCRbeta CDR3 rearrangement, sequence reads were collapsed and filtered. For each sample, productive Simpson clonality was calculated as the square root of Simpson's diversity index over productive rearrangements. Entries here come from immuneACCESS through TCRdb and include only in-frame sequences with V and J called. Some clones fail to appear in such tables; in the studies checked, an unresolved V gene covers under half of the shortfall, and the cause of the remainder is unknown. That table furnishes V, J and clone size, whereas the DNA furnished D and trimming. The sample yields about 68,000 clones; 84% were counted once. 7.5% to 10% of the sample is taken by the ten largest.

The chain joins TRBV18 to TRBJ1-2; TRBD1 is a weak D gene call, 6 bases matching. The sequence derives from a man aged 50 to 60 with active COVID-19. The material sequenced was peripheral blood. The DNA sequence is TGTGCCAGCTCACACGTAGCAGGGGATGTCTATGGCTACACCTTC. The encoded protein is CASSHVAGDVYGYTF.